This passage covers 21 T cell receptor beta chains from one sample sequenced in a study of cytomegalovirus exposure and HLA in healthy donors. 13 Jbeta primers and 60 Vbeta primers were used for the PCR. TCRdb's table, derived via immunoSEQ multiplex PCR, lists solely in-frame clones and lacks some. The repertoire has 100,000 to 130,000 clones, 65% to 80% of them found once; the top ten carry 4.2%. The sequencing input was PBMCs. Source of these receptors: a male donor in good health and CMV-seronegative.

This clone appeared once. This chain connects TRBV14 to TRBJ1-2; D is uncertain. Trimming removed 1 base from V and 0 bases from J, with 12 bases in between. The CDR3 length is 16 residues. CDR1 and CDR2 (germline): SGHDN, FVKESK. The CDR3: CASSQGAQSANYGYTF. CDR3 coding DNA: TGTGCCAGCAGCCAAGGGGCTCAGTCAGCTAACTATGGCTACACCTTC.

J is TRBJ1-1 and V is TRBV27; no reliable D call. CDR1 is MNHEY and CDR2 is SMNVEV in the germline V gene (reference sequence). The V end was cut by 5 bases, the J end by 3 bases, with 13 bases between. This CDR3 contains 14 residues. In DNA form, the CDR3 reads TGTGCCAGCAGTGAAACGTGGAGGTACACTGAAGCTTTCTTT. Protein: CASSETWRYTEAFF.

The rearrangement joins TRBV10-3 to TRBJ1-2, with D possibly matching TRBD1 (5 bases). Germline lookup yields CDR1 ENHRY and CDR2 SYGVKD. V lost 8 bases and J lost 5, with 15 bases in between. This CDR3 is built from 13 residues. The CDR3 DNA is TGTGCCATCCGCGAGACAGAGACATATGGCTACACCTTC. Protein sequence: CAIRETETYGYTF.

J is TRBJ2-7 and V is TRBV15; 12 bases line up with TRBD2. Germline loops: CDR1 LNHNV, CDR2 YYDKDF (reference sequence). J was trimmed by 6 bases and V by 7 bases; bases with no gene match: 10. This CDR3 spans 15 amino acids. CDR3 nucleotides: TGTGCCACCACCCTAGAGGCACTAGCGGGAGGCGAGCAGTACTTC. Protein sequence: CATTLEALAGGEQYF.

This clone showed up just a few times. The genes are TRBV5-6 and TRBJ1-2; no firm D call. Trimming took 0 bases from V and 4 from J, leaving 10 bases between them. Germline assignment: CDR1 SGHDT and CDR2 YYEEEE. This CDR3 spans 14 amino acids. In DNA form, the CDR3 reads TGTGCCAGCAGCTTGGATACAGCTACCTATGGCTACACCTTC. Protein product: CASSLDTATYGYTF.

This clone has a handful of counts. The rearrangement uses TRBV4-2 and TRBJ2-7; 8 nucleotides line up with TRBD1. Losses at the gene ends were 3 bases for V and 3 bases for J; bases not matched to a gene: 7. Germline V gives CDR1 LGHNA, CDR2 YNFKEQ. The CDR3 is 15 amino acids. DNA of the CDR3: TGTGCCAGCAGCCAGGGACAGGAGACACACTACGAGCAGTACTTC. Translating gives CASSQGQETHYEQYF.

The V and J genes are TRBV27 and TRBJ2-1; tentative D call: TRBD1 (6 bases). V was clipped by 5 bases and J by 4 bases, with 9 bases between them. The germline V gene encodes CDR1 MNHEY and CDR2 SMNVEV (reference sequence). The CDR3 contains 13 residues. The CDR3 sequence: CASSIGQYNEQFF. DNA for the CDR3: TGTGCCAGCAGTATCGGACAGTACAATGAGCAGTTCTTC.

V is TRBV28 and J is TRBJ2-3; 11 bases map to TRBD2. CDR3 length: 14 amino acids. V shed 6 bases, J shed 6 bases, and the junction held 5 bases outside the gene matches. Germline V lookup: CDR1 MDHEN, CDR2 SYDVKM. The CDR3 protein is CASRPGTSGDTQYF. The CDR3 nucleotides read TGTGCCAGCAGACCCGGGACTAGCGGCGATACGCAGTATTTT.

This clone was recorded once. The genes are TRBV29-1 and TRBJ2-2; 7 nucleotides line up with TRBD2. The CDR3 spans 14 residues. The V and J ends lost 4 bases and 5 bases, in that order; junction bases with no gene match: 7. Germline V gene data show CDR1 as SQVTM and CDR2 as ANQGSEA. The CDR3 coding sequence is TGCAGCGTTGGGGCGGGAGTGCGGACCGGGGAGCTGTTTTTT. This gives the protein CSVGAGVRTGELFF.

The chain employs TRBV30 and TRBJ2-1, with TRBD2 matching over 7 bases. This CDR3 region has 13 residues. The ends lost 2 bases at V and 7 bases at J; junction bases unmatched: 5. Germline V lookup: CDR1 GTSNPN, CDR2 SVGIG (reference sequence). As DNA, the CDR3 is TGTGCCTGGAGTATTGAGCGGGATAATGAGCAGTTCTTC. Amino acids: CAWSIERDNEQFF.

V gene TRBV25-1 combines with J gene TRBJ2-2; 12 positions agree with TRBD2. Germline V gene data show CDR1 as MGHDK and CDR2 as SYGVNS. The length of the CDR3 is 17 residues. The V segment lost 4 bases and the J segment 4 bases; nucleotides outside the gene matches: 7. The CDR3 coding sequence is TGTGCCAGCAGTGGCCTAGCGGGGGGGCGTAGCACCGGGGAGCTGTTTTTT. Amino acid sequence: CASSGLAGGRSTGELFF.

This chain links TRBV13 with TRBJ2-7; 11 bases line up with TRBD2. V lost 8 bases to trimming and J lost 1 base; unmatched junction nucleotides: 7. This CDR3 is built from 15 residues. Looked up from germline, CDR1 is PRHDT and CDR2 is FYEKMQ (reference sequence). This CDR3 is CASASGTSGSYEQYF. DNA for the CDR3: TGTGCCAGCGCCTCCGGGACTAGCGGATCCTACGAGCAGTACTTC.

This chain links TRBV15 with TRBJ2-7; TRBD2 might be the D (6 bases). The germline V gene encodes CDR1 LNHNV and CDR2 YYDKDF (reference sequence). The CDR3 has 15 amino acids. V was clipped by 1 base and J by 2 bases, with 12 bases between them. This CDR3 is CATSRGREKTYEQYF. The CDR3 DNA follows: TGTGCCACCAGCAGAGGCCGGGAGAAAACCTACGAGCAGTACTTC.

The rearrangement joins TRBV11-3 to TRBJ2-5; TRBD1 matches 8 bases. The CDR3 covers 15 residues. J gave up 1 base and V 1 base, and 2 bases lay outside the gene matches. From germline, CDR1 is SGHNT and CDR2 YENEEA. This CDR3 reads CASSLGDRTQETQYF. Written as DNA, the CDR3 is TGTGCCAGCAGCTTAGGGGACAGGACCCAAGAGACCCAGTACTTC.

The chain combines TRBV19 with TRBJ2-1; a possible D gene is TRBD2 (6 bases). This CDR3 region has 15 residues. Germline V CDR1 and CDR2: LNHDA, SQIVND (reference sequence). Trimming removed 7 bases from V and 1 base from J, with 14 bases in between. As DNA, the CDR3 is TGTGCCAGTACATCCGGGAGTCTTTCCTACAATGAGCAGTTCTTC. Protein sequence: CASTSGSLSYNEQFF.

The chain uses TRBV7-9 and TRBJ2-2; D is unclear. This CDR3 comprises 17 residues. Between the trimmed V and J ends, which lost 0 bases and 0 bases, there was a span of 11 bases. The germline V gene encodes CDR1 SEHNR and CDR2 FQNEAQ (reference sequence). This CDR3 is CASSLARGVSNTGELFF. CDR3 nucleotides: TGTGCCAGCAGCTTAGCGAGAGGAGTATCGAACACCGGGGAGCTGTTTTTT.

The chain couples TRBV2 to TRBJ1-5; 8 bases match TRBD1. V lost 4 bases, J lost 4 bases, and 9 bases stayed unmatched. Germline loops: CDR1 SNHLY, CDR2 FYNNEI. The CDR3 runs to 16 residues. In DNA form, the CDR3 reads TGTGCCAGCAGTGCGACTAGTGGACAGGGTAATCAGCCCCAGCATTTT. It translates to CASSATSGQGNQPQHF. The variable domain in full, with the rest retrieved from reference TRBV2 and TRBJ1-5, is EPEVTQTPSHQVTQMGQEVILRCVPISNHLYFYWYRQILGQKVEFLVSFYNNEISEKSEIFDDQFSVERPDGSNFTLKIRSTKLEDSAMYFCASSATSGQGNQPQHFGDGTRLSIL.

This clone has a single count. The chain employs TRBV6-4 and TRBJ2-1; 10 bases are a match to TRBD2. Germline CDR1 reads MRHNA; CDR2 reads SNTAGT. The CDR3 is made up of 14 amino acids. Trimming at V came to 3 bases and at J to 4 bases, leaving 0 bases not matched to a gene. CDR3 in amino acids: CASSEAGGYNEQFF. The CDR3 coding sequence is TGTGCCAGCAGTGAAGCGGGAGGGTACAATGAGCAGTTCTTC.

CDR3 protein: CASSPGDRRGGGYTF. DNA of the CDR3: TGTGCCAGCAGCCCCGGGGACAGACGGGGTGGGGGCTACACCTTC. The chain employs TRBV7-2 and TRBJ1-2; 7 bases map to TRBD1. The CDR3 runs to 15 residues. Germline V gene data show CDR1 as SGHTA and CDR2 as FQGNSA. V lost 5 bases to trimming and J lost 8 bases; unmatched junction nucleotides: 14.

The V call is TRBV6-1, the J call TRBJ1-1; TRBD1 aligns across 7 bases. The CDR3 contains 13 residues. V dropped 10 bases and J dropped 4; count of bases not matched to a gene: 9. Germline lookup yields CDR1 MNHNS and CDR2 SASEGT. This chain's CDR3 is CAIETGQATEAFF. In nucleotides, the CDR3 is TGTGCCATCGAGACAGGGCAGGCCACTGAAGCTTTCTTT.

The chain recombines TRBV9 with TRBJ2-7; 8 bases fit TRBD1. Losses at the gene ends were 4 bases for V and 0 bases for J; bases not matched to a gene: 6. Germline loops: CDR1 SGDLS, CDR2 YYNGEE. This CDR3 region has 15 residues. This CDR3 reads CASSLTGGSSYEQYF. In DNA, the CDR3 is TGTGCCAGCAGCCTTACAGGGGGTAGCTCCTACGAGCAGTACTTC.